A single sample is the source of the 21 T cell receptor beta chains below, sequenced in a study of cytomegalovirus exposure and HLA in healthy donors. The PCR had 60 Vbeta and 13 Jbeta primers. TCRdb's table, derived via immunoSEQ multiplex PCR, lists solely in-frame clones and lacks some. In the table there are over 85,000 clones, more than 70% of which are singletons. The source material was PBMCs. The receptor source for this set is a male donor in good health and CMV-seropositive.

The chain uses TRBV5-5 and TRBJ2-3; D might be TRBD1 (5 bases). Germline V lookup: CDR1 SGHKS, CDR2 YYEKEE (reference sequence). This CDR3 contains 15 residues. V gave up 6 bases and J gave up 0 bases, with 14 bases separating them. The CDR3 DNA reads as TGTGCCAGCATCAGCACAGGTACTAGCACAGATACGCAGTATTTT. It encodes CASISTGTSTDTQYF. Drawing the rest from reference TRBV5-5 and TRBJ2-3, the complete variable domain is DAGVTQSPTHLIKTRGQQVTLRCSPISGHKSVSWYQQVLGQGPQFIFQYYEKEERGRGNFPDRFSARQFPNYSSELNVNALLLGDSALYLCASISTGTSTDTQYFGPGTRLTVL.

This sequence joins TRBV4-2 and TRBJ2-1; TRBD2 is a possible D gene (6 bases). Trimming removed 0 bases at V and 5 bases at J, with 17 bases between. The germline CDR1 and CDR2 sequences are LGHNA and YNFKEQ. This CDR3 has 17 amino acids. The CDR3 bases are TGTGCCAGCAGCCAAGAAACCGACGGGAGAGCTCACAATGAGCAGTTCTTC. This codes for CASSQETDGRAHNEQFF.

The gene calls are TRBV28 and TRBJ1-3; D is perhaps TRBD1 (5 bases). The CDR3 consists of 14 residues. Looked up from germline, CDR1 is MDHEN and CDR2 is SYDVKM. The germline V and J ends were trimmed by 6 bases and 1 base, with 10 bases remaining between them. CDR3 DNA: TGTGCCAGCAGGGACATGATTTCTGGAAACACCATATATTTT. It codes for CASRDMISGNTIYF.

This clone was observed a handful of times. The rearrangement joins TRBV27 to TRBJ2-1, with 10 bases identical to TRBD2. The CDR3 consists of 16 residues. Germline assignment: CDR1 MNHEY and CDR2 SMNVEV (reference sequence). Trimming took 5 bases from V and 4 from J; bases not matched to a gene: 8. The CDR3 nucleotides read TGTGCCAGCAGTACCCCAACTAGCGGGGTTTACAATGAGCAGTTCTTC. It codes for CASSTPTSGVYNEQFF.

This clone was seen more than once but under ten times. V is TRBV5-4 and J is TRBJ2-5, with 10 bases aligning to TRBD2. V gave up 4 bases and J gave up 2 bases; unmatched junction bases: 11. This CDR3 region has 17 residues. Per germline, CDR1 SGHNT and CDR2 YYREEE (reference sequence). The CDR3 DNA is TGTGCCAGCAGCCCCCCTCCCACTAGCGGGAAACAAGAGACCCAGTACTTC. Translated, it gives CASSPPPTSGKQETQYF.

A word on this clone: Its ends do not fully match the called genes, so a read error is possible. The V gene is TRBV10-3, the J gene TRBJ2-3; 12 nucleotides match TRBD1. Germline CDR1 reads ENHRY; CDR2 reads SYGVKD. The CDR3 has 16 residues. In DNA form, the CDR3 reads TGTGCCATCAGTACCGGGACAGGGGGCTTCACAGATGCGCAGTATTTT. Translated: CAISTGTGGFTDAQYF.

The CDR3 loop reads CSVEDTRAGPRDEQFF. CDR3 DNA: TGCAGCGTTGAAGATACCCGAGCGGGACCTAGGGATGAGCAGTTCTTC. The chain recombines TRBV29-1 with TRBJ2-1, with 7 bases lining up with TRBD2. Looked up from germline, CDR1 is SQVTM and CDR2 is ANQGSEA. J gave up 8 bases and V 0 bases, and 13 bases lay outside the gene matches. This CDR3 comprises 16 residues.

This sequence joins TRBV28 and TRBJ2-7, with D possibly being TRBD1 (6 bases). This CDR3 is 12 amino acids long. Germline-derived CDR1 and CDR2 are MDHEN and SYDVKM. V lost 9 bases, J lost 5 bases, and 14 bases lay in between. This CDR3 reads CASQSRGHEQYF. CDR3 DNA sequence: TGTGCCAGTCAATCCAGGGGCCACGAGCAGTACTTC.

The chain joins TRBV4-2 to TRBJ1-4, with a possible D match to TRBD1 (6 bases). Trimming pared 1 base from V and 10 bases from J, leaving 16 bases between. CDR1 LGHNA and CDR2 YNFKEQ come from the germline V gene. The CDR3 sequence is 15 residues long. CDR3 residues: CASSQGSGGEVKLFF. Written as DNA, the CDR3 is TGTGCCAGCAGCCAAGGATCGGGGGGCGAAGTAAAACTGTTTTTT.

The chain recombines TRBV7-8 with TRBJ2-7; 7 bases agree with TRBD1. This CDR3 is built from 16 residues. The germline V gene encodes CDR1 SGHVS and CDR2 FQNEAQ. V was pared by 4 bases and J by 2 bases, with 11 bases of the junction left unmatched. The CDR3 DNA reads as TGTGCCAGCAGCTCAGCCTTTGCCGGGACAGCCTACGAGCAGTACTTC. This encodes CASSSAFAGTAYEQYF.

The CDR3 is CASRPGTGGKLFF. In nucleotides, the CDR3 is TGTGCCAGCCGACCCGGGACAGGGGGTAAACTGTTTTTT. V gene TRBV6-5 combines with J gene TRBJ1-4; 11 bases are a match to TRBD1. CDR3 length equals 13 residues. Germline values: CDR1 MNHEY, CDR2 SVGAGI. V was pared by 8 bases and J by 11 bases, with 7 bases of the junction left unmatched.

This chain uses TRBV2 with TRBJ1-5, with TRBD1 identical over 9 bases. V was clipped by 7 bases and J by 5 bases; unmatched bases: 15. The CDR3 sequence is 17 residues long. The V gene's germline CDR1 is SNHLY and CDR2 FYNNEI. CDR3 nucleotides: TGTGCCAGCAAAAGGGCAGGGGTGAGGGACAGGGATCAGCCCCAGCATTTT. Its protein product is CASKRAGVRDRDQPQHF.

The chain employs TRBV5-6 and TRBJ2-3; 9 bases are shared with TRBD1. The germline CDR1 and CDR2 sequences are SGHDT and YYEEEE. V shed 4 bases and J 6 bases; nucleotides not matched to a gene: 9. This CDR3 contains 15 residues. In DNA, the CDR3 is TGTGCCAGCAGCGTGTACCGGACAGGGGCCGATACGCAGTATTTT. This codes for CASSVYRTGADTQYF.

The V gene is TRBV7-2, the J gene TRBJ2-2; perhaps TRBD1 as D (6 bases). CDR1 SGHTA and CDR2 FQGNSA come from the germline V gene. This CDR3 has 14 residues. The V end lost 6 bases, the J end lost 5 bases, and 13 bases lay between the germline ends. In DNA form, the CDR3 reads TGTGCCAGCAGTCGACAGGTAGAGACCGGGGAGCTGTTTTTT. Its translation: CASSRQVETGELFF.

The chain uses TRBV5-6 and TRBJ2-5; 15 nucleotides match TRBD2. CDR1 is SGHDT and CDR2 is YYEEEE in the germline V gene. V gave up 4 bases and J gave up 6 bases; unmatched junction bases: 7. The CDR3 totals 16 residues. The CDR3 DNA reads TGTGCCAGCAGCCCGGGACTAGCGGGGGGAGGGAAGACCCAGTACTTC. Its translation is CASSPGLAGGGKTQYF.

Details on this clone: The junction does not match germline at one end; this may be a read error. This chain uses TRBV4-1 with TRBJ2-4; tentative D call: TRBD2 (6 bases). Germline CDR1 and CDR2: MGHRA and YSYEKL. There are 15 residues in the CDR3. This CDR3 is CASSHIASDENSQYF. DNA for the CDR3: TGCGCCAGCAGCCACATCGCTAGCGATGAAAACAGTCAGTACTTC.

The V gene is TRBV10-3, the J gene TRBJ2-2; TRBD1 matches at 8 bases. This CDR3 comprises 14 residues. Unmatched junction bases numbered 7, after V lost 10 bases and J lost 3 bases. CDR1 is ENHRY and CDR2 is SYGVKD in the germline V gene. CDR3 DNA: TGTGCCACTACGGACAGGGAAGACACCGGGGAGCTGTTTTTT. Encoded protein: CATTDREDTGELFF.

V is TRBV5-4 and J is TRBJ2-7, with 8 bases lining up with TRBD2. Germline CDR1 SGHNT, CDR2 YYREEE (reference sequence). There are 15 residues in the CDR3. The V segment lost 0 bases and the J segment 4 bases; nucleotides outside the gene matches: 6. DNA for the CDR3: TGTGCCAGCAGCTTGGGCAGCGGGAGACAATACGAGCAGTACTTC. Encoded protein: CASSLGSGRQYEQYF.

The gene calls are TRBV5-4 and TRBJ2-2; 10 bases fit TRBD1. Germline lookup yields CDR1 SGHNT and CDR2 YYREEE (reference sequence). The length of the CDR3 is 16 residues. Germline trimming cut 2 bases from V and 2 bases from J; bases unmatched to any gene: 3. The CDR3 sequence: CASSFRQGANTGELFF. The CDR3 DNA is TGTGCCAGCAGCTTTAGACAGGGGGCAAACACCGGGGAGCTGTTTTTT.

Note on this clone: Without the conserved terminal phenylalanine or tryptophan, this CDR3 likely stems from a read error. This chain joins TRBV18 and TRBJ2-7; 8 bases line up with TRBD2. The length of the CDR3 is 16 residues. Germline CDR1 and CDR2: KGHSH and LQKENI. The ends lost 5 bases at V and 5 bases at J; junction bases unmatched: 14. The CDR3 protein is CASSFGRAGGSHEQYL. DNA for the CDR3: TGTGCCAGCTCATTCGGGAGGGCCGGAGGAAGTCACGAGCAGTACCTC.

This sequence joins TRBV30 and TRBJ1-1; 8 bases line up with TRBD1. Germline lookup yields CDR1 GTSNPN and CDR2 SVGIG (reference sequence). J lost 0 bases, V lost 4 bases, and 4 bases had no gene match. The CDR3 contains 14 residues. CDR3 coding DNA: TGTGCCTGGATCGAGACAGGGGTGAACACTGAAGCTTTCTTT. Translated, it gives CAWIETGVNTEAFF.